What follows are 7 T cell receptor beta chains derived from one specimen sequenced in a study of blood T cell repertoires in COVID-19 (dated by TCRdb to about 2020). Libraries were made using the immunoSEQ multiplex PCR assay. TCRdb took this table from immuneACCESS and kept in-frame rearrangements with V and J called. Such tables lack part of the clones; where checked against another copy, unresolved V genes explain under half of the gap, and the rest is unexplained. The sample records about 240,000 clones, around 86% of which are singletons. The ten largest make up around 12% of the sample. The specimen was peripheral blood. These TCRs come from a woman aged 55-69 years with active or convalescent COVID-19.

This clone was seen just once. This chain links TRBV5-6 with TRBJ1-2, with 7 bases that match TRBD1. This CDR3 spans 14 amino acids. Germline V gene data show CDR1 as SGHDT and CDR2 as YYEEEE. Unmatched junction bases numbered 11, after V lost 6 bases and J lost 6 bases. Here the CDR3 DNA reads TGTGCCAGCATCCCGTTCGACAGGGACAATGGCTACACCTTC. This encodes CASIPFDRDNGYTF.

This rearrangement joins TRBV5-4 to TRBJ2-3; 13 nucleotides line up with TRBD2. This CDR3 has 16 amino acids. Germline V gives CDR1 SGHNT, CDR2 YYREEE (reference sequence). The junction had 5 bases not matched to a gene; V was cut back by 3 bases and J by 4 bases. The CDR3: CASSSGLAGASDTQYF. DNA of the CDR3: TGTGCCAGCAGCTCCGGACTAGCGGGGGCCTCAGATACGCAGTATTTT.

This clone came up a few times. V is TRBV30 and J is TRBJ2-7; tentative D call: TRBD2 (5 bases). CDR3 length equals 13 residues. Germline CDR1 is GTSNPN and CDR2 is SVGIG (reference sequence). Deletions cut 2 bases from V and 6 bases from J, with 14 bases between. In nucleotides, the CDR3 is TGTGCCTGGAGTCCTAATGAACGGGGCGAGCAGTACTTC. Protein sequence: CAWSPNERGEQYF.

The gene calls are TRBV23-1 and TRBJ2-3, with D possibly TRBD1 on 5 matching bases. TRBV23-1 carries the ORF label, with uncertain function. V shed 3 bases and J shed 4 bases, with 11 bases lying between them. The CDR3 spans 14 residues. The CDR3 sequence is CASSHPLGADTQYF. In nucleotides, the CDR3 is TGCGCCAGCAGTCACCCGTTAGGGGCAGATACGCAGTATTTT.

The J gene is TRBJ2-5, the V gene TRBV18, with 11 bases that match TRBD1. This CDR3 is 17 amino acids long. The V and J ends lost 3 bases and 4 bases, in that order; junction bases with no gene match: 10. From germline, CDR1 is KGHSH and CDR2 LQKENI. The CDR3 is CASSPRRTGGASETQYF. The CDR3 DNA reads TGTGCCAGCTCACCCCGCCGGACAGGGGGCGCCTCAGAGACCCAGTACTTC.

This sequence joins TRBV4-1 and TRBJ1-6; 7 positions agree with TRBD1. This CDR3 is built from 15 residues. J was trimmed by 6 bases and V by 2 bases; bases with no gene match: 4. Germline-derived CDR1 and CDR2 are MGHRA and YSYEKL. The CDR3 region is CASSQLTGTNSPLHF. For the CDR3, the DNA is TGCGCCAGCAGCCAACTGACAGGGACTAATTCACCCCTCCACTTT.

The genes are TRBV7-2 and TRBJ2-1, with TRBD2 matching 8 bases. V lost 6 bases to trimming and J lost 9 bases; unmatched junction nucleotides: 7. The germline CDR1 and CDR2 sequences are SGHTA and FQGNSA. The CDR3 loop spans 13 amino acids. CDR3: CASRGAGEIEQFF. CDR3 DNA: TGTGCCAGCAGGGGAGCGGGGGAGATTGAGCAGTTCTTC.